These T cell receptor beta chains were read from a single sample in a study of T cell repertoires in cytomegalovirus infection. MiXCR, run by TCRdb on the reads, gives a single entry per CDR3 protein. The profile shows approximately 730,000 distinct CDR3 sequences, roughly 29% of them singletons. Antigen specificity for these receptors is unknown. The sequences come from cultured CD8+ T cells from PBMCs, collected from culture after CMV antigen stimulation. The origin of the receptors is a human donor in good health (CMV status not recorded). Some clones in this sample may be carry-over from other donors' samples. Both conserved end residues are part of each CDR3. The D gene is left open where the match is weak. Rows give clone size only sometimes, using once, few, many, or a class for an expanded clone.

j_call,clone_size,d_call,v_call,cdr3_aa,cdr3_nt
TRBJ1-4,few,.,TRBV4-1,CASSRQAPVGNNEKLFF,TGCGCCAGCAGCCGGCAGGCCCCGGTGGGGAACAATGAAAAACTGTTTTTT
TRBJ2-3,many,TRBD2,TRBV7-6,CASSFLQRGLSTDTQYF,TGTGCCAGCAGCTTCCTCCAGCGGGGGCTAAGCACAGATACGCAGTATTTT
TRBJ1-1,many,TRBD1,TRBV7-6,CASSLDPTGKRGNTEAFF,TGTGCCAGCAGCTTAGACCCGACAGGGAAGAGGGGGAACACTGAAGCTTTCTTT
TRBJ1-1,.,.,TRBV10-3,CAISEMQGTNTEAFF,TGTGCCATCAGTGAGATGCAGGGTACCAACACTGAAGCTTTCTTT
TRBJ2-7,few,.,TRBV7-9,CASSQEGNREYEQYF,TGTGCCAGCAGCCAAGAGGGGAACAGAGAATACGAGCAGTACTTC
TRBJ2-1,few,TRBD2,TRBV11-3,CASSSPGLADSYNEQFF,TGTGCCAGCAGCTCCCCGGGACTAGCGGACTCCTACAATGAGCAGTTCTTC
TRBJ2-2,few,.,TRBV15,CATSRDIGTTVGELFF,TGTGCCACCAGCAGAGATATAGGGACAACCGTGGGGGAGCTGTTTTTT
TRBJ2-6,few,TRBD1,TRBV12-5,CASGLVHVDRAPGANVLTF,TGTGCTAGTGGTTTGGTTCACGTGGACAGGGCCCCTGGGGCCAACGTCCTGACTTTC
TRBJ1-1,few,TRBD1,TRBV6-5,CASSFDGTANTEAFF,TGTGCCAGCAGTTTCGACGGGACAGCGAACACTGAAGCTTTCTTT
TRBJ2-6,many,TRBD1,TRBV7-8,CASRVRDRDSGANVLTF,TGTGCCAGCAGAGTCCGGGACAGGGACTCTGGGGCCAACGTCCTGACTTTC
TRBJ1-1,few,TRBD1,TRBV7-6,CASSLGDRSTEAFF,TGTGCCAGCAGCTTAGGGGACAGATCCACTGAAGCTTTCTTT
TRBJ2-5,many,TRBD2,TRBV7-2,CASSLKSGLAGGQETQYF,TGTGCCAGCAGCTTAAAATCCGGACTAGCGGGGGGCCAAGAGACCCAGTACTTC
TRBJ1-5,.,.,TRBV7-8,CASTEGAGVPQPQHF,TGTGCCAGCACCGAGGGTGCAGGAGTCCCTCAGCCCCAGCATTTT
TRBJ1-2,.,.,TRBV4-3,CASSHSTEPYEDYTF,TGCGCCAGCAGCCATTCCACAGAGCCCTATGAGGACTACACCTTC
TRBJ2-7,.,.,TRBV2,CASSRPYSFYEQYF,TGTGCCAGCAGCCGGCCCTACTCCTTCTACGAGCAGTACTTC
TRBJ1-2,few,TRBD1,TRBV5-1,CASTGTGPQDGYTF,TGCGCCAGCACTGGGACAGGACCACAGGATGGCTACACCTTC
TRBJ1-2,many,TRBD1,TRBV7-9,CASSSIQGAIGGYTF,TGTGCCAGCAGCTCAATACAGGGGGCTATAGGTGGCTACACCTTC
TRBJ2-3,.,.,TRBV10-3,CAISARPRGASTDTQYF,TGTGCCATCAGTGCCCGACCCCGGGGGGCTAGCACAGATACGCAGTATTTT
TRBJ2-1,few,TRBD2,TRBV2,CARSWGGSDEQFF,TGTGCCAGGAGCTGGGGGGGGAGCGATGAGCAGTTCTTC
TRBJ1-1,.,.,TRBV6-1,CASSERSFF,TGTGCCAGCAGTGAAAGGAGTTTCTTT
TRBJ2-5,once,TRBD2,TRBV9,CASSVDLAGGRPDRETQYF,TGTGCCAGCAGCGTAGACCTAGCGGGGGGCCGGCCGGACCGAGAGACCCAGTACTTC
TRBJ1-3,.,.,TRBV7-8,CASSPEGGNENTIYF,TGTGCCAGCAGCCCGGAAGGGGGAAACGAGAACACCATATATTTT
TRBJ2-5,.,.,TRBV12-3/TRBV12-4,CASSRGGLETQYF,TGTGCCAGCAGCCGTGGAGGATTAGAGACCCAGTACTTC